Listed below are T cell receptor beta chains from one sample, sequenced in a study of blood T cell repertoires in COVID-19. Profiled with immunoSEQ multiplex PCR; TCRdb holds only in-frame clones, not every one. The sample contains 53,000 or so clones, around 78% of which appear only once. The sample consisted of peripheral blood. Every receptor here comes from a human donor with active or convalescent COVID-19. The donor label of this sample is uncertain. Both conserved end residues are part of each CDR3. The order of the fields is D gene, V gene, J gene, clone size, CDR3 protein, CDR3 DNA. A D gene is named only where the DNA matches it firmly. The listing skips clone size in some rows; elsewhere it reads once, few, many or a size class.

TRBD2	TRBV18	TRBJ2-1	NA	CASSPRPGGSGAHEQFF	TGTGCCAGCTCACCGCGTCCCGGGGGTAGCGGGGCCCATGAGCAGTTCTTC
NA	TRBV19	TRBJ2-5	NA	CASSTNQETQYF	TGTGCCAGTAGTACCAACCAAGAGACCCAGTACTTC
NA	TRBV27	TRBJ2-7	NA	CASSNRGGSYEQYF	TGTGCCAGTTCAAACAGGGGGGGGTCCTACGAGCAGTACTTC
TRBD2	TRBV7-9	TRBJ2-1	NA	CASSLSGSSYNEQFF	TGTGCCAGCAGCTTAAGCGGGAGCTCCTACAATGAGCAGTTCTTC
NA	TRBV28	TRBJ2-4	NA	CASSSKRSGKNIQYF	TGTGCCAGCAGTTCCAAGAGATCCGGGAAAAACATTCAGTACTTC
TRBD2	TRBV18	TRBJ2-1	NA	CASSTGTTNNEQFF	TGTGCCAGCTCTACCGGGACTACTAACAATGAGCAGTTCTTC
TRBD1	TRBV12-3/TRBV12-4	TRBJ2-7	NA	CASSENRGEQYF	TGTGCCAGCAGTGAAAACAGGGGCGAGCAGTACTTC
TRBD1	TRBV2	TRBJ1-4	NA	CASRRTGQGNEKLFF	TGTGCCAGCAGACGGACGGGACAGGGTAACGAAAAACTGTTTTTT
NA	TRBV30	TRBJ1-6	NA	CAWTGDNSPLHF	TGTGCCTGGACAGGGGATAATTCACCCCTCCACTTT
TRBD1	TRBV6-1	TRBJ1-1	NA	CASSEPLGTENTEAFF	TGTGCCAGCAGTGAGCCCCTCGGGACAGAGAACACTGAAGCTTTCTTT
NA	TRBV7-3	TRBJ2-7	NA	CASSLQVGSTYEQYF	TGTGCCAGCAGCTTACAGGTCGGGAGTACCTACGAGCAGTACTTC
NA	TRBV7-2	TRBJ1-2	few	CASSPGGGLYGYTF	TGTGCCAGCAGCCCTGGCGGGGGGCTATATGGCTACACCTTC
TRBD1	TRBV6-5	TRBJ1-6	NA	CASRTAGTGSLHF	TGTGCCAGCAGGACTGCCGGGACAGGGTCCCTCCACTTT
NA	TRBV7-2	TRBJ2-7	few	CASSLEAGLSYEQYF	TGTGCCAGCAGCTTAGAGGCGGGGTTATCCTACGAGCAGTACTTC
NA	TRBV2	TRBJ1-2	few	CASSESAIWTRF	TGTGCCAGCAGTGAATCTGCAATTTGGACAAGGTTC
NA	TRBV6-2/TRBV6-3	TRBJ2-3	NA	CASSPEANTQYF	TGTGCCAGCAGCCCCGAGGCCAATACGCAGTATTTT
TRBD1	TRBV6-5	TRBJ1-1	NA	CASSSGQGGRTEAFF	TGTGCCAGCAGCTCAGGACAGGGCGGTCGAACTGAAGCTTTCTTT
NA	TRBV4-3	TRBJ2-3	NA	CASSQGIQGGADTQYF	TGCGCCAGCAGCCAAGGTATTCAGGGGGGCGCAGATACGCAGTATTTT
NA	TRBV4-2	TRBJ2-3	NA	CASSQLIGQDTQYF	TGTGCCAGCAGCCAACTGATTGGCCAAGATACGCAGTATTTT
TRBD2	TRBV5-1	TRBJ2-1	NA	CASSFGLASNEQFF	TGCGCCAGCAGCTTTGGACTAGCGAGCAATGAGCAGTTCTTC
NA	TRBV7-7	TRBJ2-3	NA	CASSFTESSTDTQYF	TGTGCTAGCAGCTTTACGGAGTCTAGCACAGATACGCAGTATTTT
TRBD2	TRBV6-4	TRBJ2-1	few	CASSVREGPYNEQFF	TGTGCCAGCAGTGTTCGGGAGGGCCCTTACAATGAGCAGTTCTTC
NA	TRBV5-5	TRBJ1-6	many	CASSLSGHQNSPLHF	TGTGCCAGCAGCTTGTCAGGCCACCAGAATTCACCCCTCCACTTT
NA	TRBV2	TRBJ2-1	NA	CASRTRWEQFF	TGTGCCAGCAGGACACGTTGGGAGCAGTTCTTC
TRBD1	TRBV2	TRBJ1-3	NA	CASSEVQGAGNTIYF	TGTGCCAGCAGCGAGGTACAGGGGGCTGGAAACACCATATATTTT
NA	TRBV7-8	TRBJ2-5	NA	CASSTGRGETQYF	TGTGCCAGCAGCACTGGGAGAGGGGAGACCCAGTACTTC
NA	TRBV7-2	TRBJ1-4	NA	CASSLGRSTNEKLFF	TGTGCCAGCAGCTTAGGTCGTTCAACTAATGAAAAACTGTTTTTT
NA	TRBV4-2	TRBJ2-4	NA	CASSQEYRELAKNIQYF	TGTGCCAGCAGCCAAGAATACAGGGAACTAGCCAAAAACATTCAGTACTTC
TRBD2	TRBV4-1	TRBJ2-7	NA	CASSQEVAGPTYEQYF	TGCGCCAGCAGCCAAGAGGTAGCGGGCCCTACCTACGAGCAGTACTTC
NA	TRBV6-6	TRBJ1-1	NA	CASSPGNTEAFF	TGTGCCAGCTCCCCGGGGAACACTGAAGCTTTCTTT
NA	TRBV6-1	TRBJ2-5	NA	CASSDPNSETQYF	TGTGCCAGCAGTGACCCTAATAGCGAGACCCAGTACTTC
NA	TRBV12-5	TRBJ2-2	NA	CASELTNTGELFF	TGTGCTAGTGAACTTACCAACACCGGGGAGCTGTTTTTT
TRBD2	TRBV4-1	TRBJ2-1	NA	CASSQESSGAYNEQFF	TGCGCCAGCAGCCAAGAGTCTAGCGGAGCCTACAATGAGCAGTTCTTC
TRBD1	TRBV28	TRBJ1-2	few	CASSPPDRSYGYTF	TGTGCCAGCAGTCCCCCGGACAGGTCGTATGGCTACACCTTC
TRBD1	TRBV11-3	TRBJ1-1	few	CASSVLGGREAFF	TGTGCCAGCAGCGTACTAGGGGGCAGAGAAGCTTTCTTT
TRBD2	TRBV15	TRBJ2-1	NA	CATRWTSDDNEQFF	TGTGCCACCCGTTGGACTAGCGACGACAATGAGCAGTTCTTC
TRBD1	TRBV4-1	TRBJ1-2	few	CASGAFTGTGYGYTF	TGCGCCAGCGGTGCTTTCACCGGGACAGGGTATGGCTACACCTTC
TRBD1	TRBV7-3	TRBJ2-7	few	CASSPRGGDKQYF	TGTGCCAGCAGCCCGCGAGGGGGCGATAAGCAGTACTTC
TRBD1	TRBV6-2/TRBV6-3	TRBJ2-1	NA	CASSPGQIYNEQFF	TGTGCCAGCAGCCCGGGACAGATCTACAATGAGCAGTTCTTC
NA	TRBV10-3	TRBJ1-5	NA	CATKRSGQGNQPQHF	TGTGCCACCAAGCGGTCGGGTCAAGGCAATCAGCCCCAGCATTTT
NA	TRBV24-1	TRBJ2-2	NA	CATRGLQNTGELFF	TGTGCCACCAGGGGACTGCAGAACACCGGGGAGCTGTTTTTT
NA	TRBV30	TRBJ1-3	NA	CAWSVANTIYF	TGTGCCTGGAGTGTCGCGAACACCATATATTTT
TRBD2	TRBV29-1	TRBJ2-1	NA	CSVGAGGSYNEQFF	TGCAGCGTTGGAGCGGGAGGATCCTACAATGAGCAGTTCTTC
TRBD1	TRBV24-1	TRBJ2-6	NA	CATRGQGSSGANVLTF	TGTGCCACCAGGGGACAGGGGAGCTCTGGGGCCAACGTCCTGACTTTC
TRBD1	TRBV7-2	TRBJ1-2	once	CASSRTGVNYGYTF	TGTGCCAGCAGCCGGACAGGGGTCAACTATGGCTACACCTTC
TRBD2	TRBV29-1	TRBJ2-1	NA	CSVGPLAGVGDEQFF	TGCAGCGTTGGACCCCTAGCGGGAGTAGGTGATGAGCAGTTCTTC
TRBD1	TRBV7-2	TRBJ1-2	NA	CASSSPPDRGANYGYTF	TGTGCCAGCAGCTCCCCACCAGACAGGGGAGCGAACTATGGCTACACCTTC
NA	TRBV19	TRBJ1-5	NA	CASSAGLDQPQHF	TGTGCCAGTAGTGCCGGGTTAGATCAGCCCCAGCATTTT
TRBD1	TRBV24-1	TRBJ1-5	NA	CATSDSRTGGLGFQPQHF	TGTGCCACCAGTGACTCACGGACAGGGGGCTTGGGGTTTCAGCCCCAGCATTTT
NA	TRBV24-1	TRBJ2-1	NA	CATSDTKGRRRAYNEQFF	TGTGCCACCAGTGATACCAAGGGCAGACGGAGGGCCTACAATGAGCAGTTCTTC
NA	TRBV28	TRBJ2-2	NA	CASSPPTETGTGELFF	TGTGCCAGCAGTCCGCCCACTGAAACAGGCACCGGGGAGCTGTTTTTT